The TCR beta chain under discussion was sequenced for a study of CD8 T cells in Susac syndrome. Comments on this clonotype: Its antigen is as yet unknown.

Study conclusions and caveats: Susac CD8+ cells expanded clonally the most in TEMRA cells and in active patients.

V was clipped by 4 bases and J by 8 bases; unmatched bases: 9. CDR3 size: 14 residues. CDR1 and CDR2 (germline): SNHLY, FYNNEI. Random hexamers were used to reverse transcribe the RNA input (about 0.5 to 1 ug). Multiplex PCR with immunoSEQ amplified the TCR beta CDR3 across 54 Vbeta and 13 Jbeta. A single record per CDR3 protein comes from TCRdb applying MiXCR to the immunoSEQ multiplex PCR reads. The sample has around 80,000 distinct CDR3 sequences; 85% to 95% are singletons. This receptor was identified in a human donor with Susac syndrome. What was sequenced was CD8+ T cells from PBMCs. The genes are TRBV2 and TRBJ1-2; 8 nucleotides agree with TRBD1. CDR3 region: CASSGVRGRGGYTF. CDR3 sequence (DNA): TGTGCCAGCAGTGGTGTCAGGGGGCGGGGAGGCTACACCTTC.